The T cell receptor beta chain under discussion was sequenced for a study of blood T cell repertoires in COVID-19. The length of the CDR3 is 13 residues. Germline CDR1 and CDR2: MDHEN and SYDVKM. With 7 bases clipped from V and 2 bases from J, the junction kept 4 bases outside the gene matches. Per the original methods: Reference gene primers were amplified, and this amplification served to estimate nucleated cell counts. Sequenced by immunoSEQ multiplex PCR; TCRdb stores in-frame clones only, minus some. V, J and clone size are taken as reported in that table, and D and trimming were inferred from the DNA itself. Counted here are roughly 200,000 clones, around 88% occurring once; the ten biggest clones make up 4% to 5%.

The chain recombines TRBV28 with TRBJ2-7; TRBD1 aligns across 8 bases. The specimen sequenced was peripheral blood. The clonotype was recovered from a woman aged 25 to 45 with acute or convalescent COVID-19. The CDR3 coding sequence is TGTGCCAGCAACCGGGACAGGACCTACGAGCAGTACTTC. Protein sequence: CASNRDRTYEQYF.